The 15 T cell receptor beta chains listed next were all sequenced from one sample in a study of T cells after yellow fever vaccination (dated by TCRdb to about 2019). The library was prepared using 5' RACE. This sample was sequenced with an Illumina HiSeq 2500. Through fastp at Q25 and MiXCR, TCRdb rebuilt clones from the public reads, retaining in-frame beta chains. Each CDR3 protein gets just one entry, which takes the most common genes and DNA from the rows behind it. This sample is represented by around 550,000 distinct CDR3 sequences; less than 20% of them were singletons. 14% of the sample goes to the ten largest clones. The meaning of the sample's treatment or condition label: live attenuated yellow fever vaccine strain. The specimen was PBMCs, collected 15 days after the yellow fever booster vaccination. The receptors originated from a man aged 30 to 45 who received the YFV17D yellow fever vaccine.

The chain links TRBV7-8 to TRBJ2-1, with D perhaps TRBD2 (5 bases). The CDR3 has 16 amino acids. The germline V gene encodes CDR1 SGHVS and CDR2 FQNEAQ. Trimming took off 1 base at V and 12 bases at J, with 22 bases between the two ends. CDR3 sequence: CASSLVAPIGPEGQFF. CDR3 bases: TGTGCCAGCAGCTTAGTGGCCCCCATAGGGCCTGAGGGGCAGTTCTTC.

The chain joins TRBV7-2 to TRBJ2-7; D unclear. Germline-derived CDR1 and CDR2 are SGHTA and FQGNSA. CDR3 length: 13 residues. The germline V and J ends were trimmed by 1 base and 3 bases, with 7 bases remaining between them. The CDR3 spells CASSLEWGYEQYF. Here the CDR3 DNA reads TGTGCCAGCAGCTTAGAGTGGGGCTACGAGCAGTACTTC.

This clonotype appeared once. The junction shows a germline mismatch at one end, possibly a read error. The rearrangement joins TRBV18 to TRBJ2-4; the match to TRBD2 covers 12 bases. This CDR3 is built from 13 residues. Germline V lookup: CDR1 KGHSH, CDR2 LQKENI. DNA of the CDR3: TGTGCCAGCTCACCAGCTAGCGGGAGGGCCGCGGACTTC. It yields the protein CASSPASGRAADF.

This clonotype has more than one count but fewer than ten. V usage is TRBV19 and J usage is TRBJ2-1; the D is unclear. CDR1 and CDR2 from the germline V gene are LNHDA and SQIVND (reference sequence). V was clipped by 5 bases and J by 7 bases, with 6 bases between them. The CDR3 extends over 11 amino acids. The CDR3 region has the DNA TGTGCCAGTAGTTATGGGAATGAGCAGTTCTTC. Protein sequence: CASSYGNEQFF.

This clonotype has just a few counts. The rearrangement links TRBV11-2 to TRBJ2-7, with 10 nucleotides matching TRBD2. CDR1 is SGHAT and CDR2 is FQNNGV in the germline V gene. V gave up 5 bases and J gave up 2 bases; unmatched junction bases: 9. The CDR3 consists of 16 residues. This CDR3 is CASSPLFTSGTYEQYF. As DNA, the CDR3 is TGTGCCAGCAGCCCCCTCTTCACTAGCGGGACCTACGAGCAGTACTTC.

The chain uses TRBV5-5 and TRBJ2-7, with 8 bases matching TRBD1. The junction had 5 bases not matched to a gene; V was cut back by 3 bases and J by 0 bases. The CDR3 totals 15 residues. CDR1 and CDR2 from the germline V gene are SGHKS and YYEKEE (reference sequence). This CDR3 reads CASSWGTGPSYEQYF. In DNA form, the CDR3 reads TGTGCCAGCAGCTGGGGGACAGGCCCCTCCTACGAGCAGTACTTC.

This clonotype was seen more than once but under ten times. This chain joins TRBV5-4 and TRBJ2-5, with D possibly TRBD2 on 7 matching bases. This CDR3 comprises 14 residues. Germline-derived CDR1 and CDR2 are SGHNT and YYREEE (reference sequence). V was trimmed by 1 base and J by 12 bases, leaving 19 bases between them. The CDR3 spells CASSLSGGGPEKYF. The CDR3 nucleotides read TGTGCCAGCAGCTTGAGCGGCGGGGGCCCCGAAAAGTACTTC.

The table lists this clonotype with a few counts. The V gene is TRBV20-1, the J gene TRBJ2-3, with TRBD2 matching over 7 bases. Per the germline V gene, CDR1 is DFQATT and CDR2 is SNEGSKA (reference sequence). J gave up 6 bases and V 8 bases, and 11 bases lay outside the gene matches. The CDR3 runs to 13 residues. Here the CDR3 DNA reads TGCAGTCCCGGTGGCGGGAGTTGGGATACGCAGTATTTT. Translating gives CSPGGGSWDTQYF.

This clonotype was picked up a small number of times. The chain links TRBV7-9 to TRBJ2-1; perhaps TRBD2 as D (6 bases). The CDR3 covers 17 residues. Germline CDR1 is SEHNR and CDR2 is FQNEAQ (reference sequence). V dropped 5 bases and J dropped 2 bases, with 19 bases sitting between them. The DNA of the CDR3 is TGTGCCAGCAGCGCCCGGGGCGGGACCGTCACCTACAATGAGCAGTTCTTC. It codes for CASSARGGTVTYNEQFF.

The J gene is TRBJ2-5, the V gene TRBV24-1, with 8 bases that match TRBD2. V was pared by 6 bases and J by 0 bases, with 8 bases of the junction left unmatched. The CDR3 is 16 residues long. Germline loops: CDR1 KGHDR, CDR2 SFDVKD. CDR3 DNA: TGTGCCACCAGTTCTAAAGCGGGGGTATACCAAGAGACCCAGTACTTC. Translation gives CATSSKAGVYQETQYF.

The V call is TRBV5-4, the J call TRBJ2-3; 11 bases are a match to TRBD2. Trimming at V came to 3 bases and at J to 4 bases, leaving 7 bases not matched to a gene. This CDR3 has 16 residues. Germline V CDR1 and CDR2: SGHNT, YYREEE (reference sequence). CDR3: CASSSLLAGVSDTQYF. The DNA of the CDR3 is TGTGCCAGCAGCTCCTTACTAGCGGGAGTGTCAGATACGCAGTATTTT.

The J gene is TRBJ2-5, the V gene TRBV30; weak D call: TRBD2 (5 bases). Per the germline V gene, CDR1 is GTSNPN and CDR2 is SVGIG (reference sequence). The CDR3 consists of 15 residues. Trimming removed 3 bases at V and 5 bases at J, with 19 bases between. In DNA, the CDR3 is TGTGCCTGGAGATCTGCGGGCGCCTTCCGGGAGACCCAGTACTTC. Its translation is CAWRSAGAFRETQYF. The complete variable domain, with remaining parts taken from reference TRBV30 and TRBJ2-5, reads SQTIHQWPATLVQPVGSPLSLECTVEGTSNPNLYWYRQAAGRGLQLLFYSVGIGQISSEVPQNLSASRPQDRQFILSSKKLLLSDSGFYLCAWRSAGAFRETQYFGPGTRLLVL.

The sample holds a few counts of this clonotype. The chain combines TRBV6-2 or TRBV6-3 with TRBJ1-5; no firm D call. CDR3 size: 12 residues. V lost 8 bases and J 9 bases, leaving 14 bases between the germline ends. Germline V CDR1 and CDR2: MNHEY, SVGEGT. Here the CDR3 DNA reads TGTGCCAGCTGCCGAAACTCTGGGCCCCAGCATTTT. Its translation: CASCRNSGPQHF.

The V and J genes are TRBV20-1 and TRBJ2-5; no firm D call. Trimming removed 2 bases at V and 0 bases at J, with 4 bases between. The CDR3 sequence is 12 residues long. Germline CDR1 and CDR2: DFQATT and SNEGSKA (reference sequence). The CDR3 bases are TGCAGTGCTAGACCGTACCAAGAGACCCAGTACTTC. Translating it yields CSARPYQETQYF.

This rearrangement joins TRBV7-2 to TRBJ2-5; the D gene is possibly TRBD1 (6 bases). Germline assignment: CDR1 SGHTA and CDR2 FQGNSA. The V gene lost 5 bases and the J gene lost 9 bases, with 10 bases spanning the gap. CDR3 length equals 11 residues. The CDR3 sequence is CASSRSGAQYF. CDR3 DNA sequence: TGTGCCAGCAGCCGTTCAGGGGCCCAGTACTTC.